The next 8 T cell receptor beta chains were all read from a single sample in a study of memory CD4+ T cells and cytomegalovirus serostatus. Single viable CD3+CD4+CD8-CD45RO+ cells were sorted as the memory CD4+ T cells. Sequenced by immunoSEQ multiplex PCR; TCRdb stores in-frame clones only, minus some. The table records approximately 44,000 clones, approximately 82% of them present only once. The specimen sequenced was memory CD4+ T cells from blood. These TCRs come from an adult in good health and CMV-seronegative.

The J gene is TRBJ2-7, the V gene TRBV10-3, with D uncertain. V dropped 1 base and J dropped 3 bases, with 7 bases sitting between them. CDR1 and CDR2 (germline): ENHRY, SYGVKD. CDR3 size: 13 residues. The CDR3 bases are TGTGCCATCAGTGAGTGGCAGAACTACGAGCAGTACTTC. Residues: CAISEWQNYEQYF.

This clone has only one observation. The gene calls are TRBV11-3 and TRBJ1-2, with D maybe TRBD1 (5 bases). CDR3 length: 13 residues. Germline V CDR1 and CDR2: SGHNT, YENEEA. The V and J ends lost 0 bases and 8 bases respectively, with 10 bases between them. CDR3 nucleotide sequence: TGTGCCAGCAGCTTAGAGCAGGGCTGGGGCTACACCTTC. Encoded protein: CASSLEQGWGYTF.

The CDR3 here is CASSTDRDSHFF. CDR3 DNA: TGTGCCAGCAGCACCGACCGGGACAGCCACTTCTTT. V is TRBV7-8 and J is TRBJ1-1; 7 nucleotides agree with TRBD1. V was clipped by 5 bases and J by 14 bases; unmatched bases: 11. The CDR3 runs 12 residues. Germline V gene lookup returns CDR1 SGHVS and CDR2 FQNEAQ.

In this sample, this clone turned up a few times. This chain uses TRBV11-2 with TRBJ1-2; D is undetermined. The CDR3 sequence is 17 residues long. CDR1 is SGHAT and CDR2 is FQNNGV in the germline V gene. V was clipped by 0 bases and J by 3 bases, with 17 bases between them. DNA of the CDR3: TGTGCCAGCAGCTTAGATCCCGGTGGCCGGGCTGACTATGGCTACACCTTC. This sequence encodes CASSLDPGGRADYGYTF.

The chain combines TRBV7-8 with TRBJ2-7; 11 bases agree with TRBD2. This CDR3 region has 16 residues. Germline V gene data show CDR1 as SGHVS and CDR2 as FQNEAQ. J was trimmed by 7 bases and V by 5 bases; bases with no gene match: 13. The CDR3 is CASSNGGTSGRLEQYF. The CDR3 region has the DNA TGTGCCAGCAGCAATGGGGGGACTAGCGGACGTCTGGAGCAGTACTTC.

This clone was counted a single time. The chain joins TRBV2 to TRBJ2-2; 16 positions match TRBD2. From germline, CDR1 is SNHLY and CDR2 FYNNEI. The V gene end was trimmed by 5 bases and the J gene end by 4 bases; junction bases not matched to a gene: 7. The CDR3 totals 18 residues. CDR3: CASSLGLAGGRSTGELFF. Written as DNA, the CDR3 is TGTGCCAGCAGTCTGGGACTAGCGGGGGGGCGGTCCACCGGGGAGCTGTTTTTT. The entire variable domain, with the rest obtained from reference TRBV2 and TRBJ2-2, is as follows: EPEVTQTPSHQVTQMGQEVILRCVPISNHLYFYWYRQILGQKVEFLVSFYNNEISEKSEIFDDQFSVERPDGSNFTLKIRSTKLEDSAMYFCASSLGLAGGRSTGELFFGEGSRLTVL.

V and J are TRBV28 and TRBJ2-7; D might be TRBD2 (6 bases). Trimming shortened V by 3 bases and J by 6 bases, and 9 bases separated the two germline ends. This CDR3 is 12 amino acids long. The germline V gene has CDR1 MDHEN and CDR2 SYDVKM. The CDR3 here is CASSLFGGEQYF. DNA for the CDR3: TGTGCCAGCAGTTTGTTCGGGGGCGAGCAGTACTTC.

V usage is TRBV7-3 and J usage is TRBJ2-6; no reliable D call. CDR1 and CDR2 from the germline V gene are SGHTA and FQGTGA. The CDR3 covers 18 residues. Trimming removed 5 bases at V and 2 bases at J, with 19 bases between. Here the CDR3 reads CASSPGPEYGPGANVLTF. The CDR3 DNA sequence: TGTGCCAGCAGCCCCGGACCGGAATATGGCCCTGGGGCCAACGTCCTGACTTTC.